Shown below are 8 T cell receptor beta chains from a single sample sequenced in a study of CD8 T cells in ankylosing spondylitis. TCRdb redid the calling of the 5' RACE reads with MiXCR, one entry per CDR3 protein. The table shows around 340,000 distinct CDR3 sequences, with 20% to 25% occurring only once. Sample: blood, either unsorted or a sorted T cell fraction (not recorded which). All receptors derive from a male donor with ankylosing spondylitis or in good health (not recorded which).

Notes on this clonotype: This clone may be a read error of a much larger clone one base away. The rearrangement links TRBV25-1 to TRBJ2-1; D unclear. V was trimmed by 1 base and J by 2 bases, leaving 0 bases between them. Germline-derived CDR1 and CDR2 are MGHDK and SYGVNS. The CDR3 is 12 amino acids. The CDR3 DNA reads TGTGCCAGCAGTGAATCCTACAATGAGCAGTTCTTC. This gives the protein CASSESYNEQFF.

This clonotype was recorded many times. This chain joins TRBV12-3 or TRBV12-4 and TRBJ1-1; D gene uncertain. V was trimmed by 6 bases and J by 5 bases, leaving 13 bases between them. This CDR3 has 13 amino acids. CDR3 region: CASSPAAATEAFF. Here the CDR3 DNA reads TGTGCCAGCAGCCCAGCGGCTGCGACTGAAGCTTTCTTT.

The chain employs TRBV9 and TRBJ2-7, with D possibly matching TRBD2 (6 bases). Germline-derived CDR1 and CDR2 are SGDLS and YYNGEE. The CDR3 contains 16 residues. V was cut by 4 bases and J by 4 bases, with 21 bases left in between. CDR3 sequence (DNA): TGTGCCAGCAGCATCCCGTCAGGGAGGTTTACTTACGAGCAGTACTTC. Translated: CASSIPSGRFTYEQYF.

Only a few counts were recorded for this clonotype. The chain joins TRBV29-1 to TRBJ2-1; perhaps TRBD1 as D (6 bases). Germline assignment: CDR1 SQVTM and CDR2 ANQGSEA. The ends were cut back, 3 bases at V and 5 bases at J, with 11 bases in the middle. CDR3 length: 13 amino acids. CDR3 DNA sequence: TGCAGCGTTGAGGACAGCGATGACAATGAGCAGTTCTTC. Residues: CSVEDSDDNEQFF.

The genes are TRBV12-3 or TRBV12-4 and TRBJ1-5; D call uncertain. With 5 bases removed from V and 2 bases from J, the gap between germline ends came to 13 bases. There are 15 residues in the CDR3. CDR3 residues: CASSPPFEGNQPQHF. DNA of the CDR3: TGTGCCAGCAGTCCCCCTTTTGAGGGCAATCAGCCCCAGCATTTT.

In this sample, this clonotype turned up a few times. This rearrangement joins TRBV7-9 to TRBJ2-1; TRBD1 aligns across 10 bases. The CDR3 sequence is 15 residues long. The V and J ends lost 5 bases and 7 bases, in that order; junction bases with no gene match: 8. Germline V gene data show CDR1 as SEHNR and CDR2 as FQNEAQ (reference sequence). The CDR3 loop reads CASSRTGTGVNEQFF. CDR3 coding DNA: TGTGCCAGCAGCCGCACCGGGACAGGGGTGAATGAGCAGTTCTTC.

This clonotype was observed a handful of times. The J gene is TRBJ2-7, the V gene TRBV20-1; D may correspond to TRBD1 or TRBD2 (6 bases each). The CDR3 has 15 residues. Trimming took 0 bases from V and 3 from J, leaving 15 bases between them. From germline, CDR1 is DFQATT and CDR2 SNEGSKA (reference sequence). DNA of the CDR3: TGCAGTGCTAGAGATATTAGGGGGGTGGGCTACGAGCAGTACTTC. It translates to CSARDIRGVGYEQYF.

The sample holds a few counts of this clonotype. CDR3 in DNA: TGTGCCAGCAGCCCTAGTGTACGCATGTCCTACGAGCAGTACTTC. Translated, it gives CASSPSVRMSYEQYF. The rearrangement links TRBV7-8 to TRBJ2-7; the D is unclear. CDR3 length: 15 amino acids. The ends were cut back, 5 bases at V and 1 base at J, with 15 bases in the middle. Germline V lookup: CDR1 SGHVS, CDR2 FQNEAQ.